The source of this T cell receptor beta chain is a study of control samples from healthy donors and cancer patients (dated by TCRdb to 2019 to 2021). This clone was observed once. The antigen this receptor binds is unknown. No much larger clone is present one base from it, and per-base qualities are unavailable. Libraries were constructed by the immunoSEQ multiplex PCR assay. TCRdb retrieved this table from immuneACCESS and kept in-frame rearrangements only. Not all clones are present; in checked studies, unresolved V genes account for under half, and no reason is known for the remainder. A total of roughly 370,000 clones appear in this sample, 80% to 95% of them only once. Clones ranked in the top ten supply 5.5% to 8% of the sample. For CDR1 and CDR2, the germline V gene lists MGHRA and YSYEKL. The CDR3 numbers 16 residues from cysteine through phenylalanine. Of the read, only the CDR3 DNA is kept; its 48 bases are in frame from base 1. At the junction V is shortened by 4 bases and J by 9 bases; bases outside the gene matches: 11.

Input material: PBMCs. The chain uses TRBV4-1 and TRBJ1-6; TRBD1 lines up with 8 middle nucleotides. The source of this sequence is a man between 40 and 49 years old with head and neck cancer. At the DNA level, the sequence is TGCGCCAGCAGCCTACCTCGGGGGACAGGTTTTTCACCCCTCCACTTT. The encoded protein is CASSLPRGTGFSPLHF.